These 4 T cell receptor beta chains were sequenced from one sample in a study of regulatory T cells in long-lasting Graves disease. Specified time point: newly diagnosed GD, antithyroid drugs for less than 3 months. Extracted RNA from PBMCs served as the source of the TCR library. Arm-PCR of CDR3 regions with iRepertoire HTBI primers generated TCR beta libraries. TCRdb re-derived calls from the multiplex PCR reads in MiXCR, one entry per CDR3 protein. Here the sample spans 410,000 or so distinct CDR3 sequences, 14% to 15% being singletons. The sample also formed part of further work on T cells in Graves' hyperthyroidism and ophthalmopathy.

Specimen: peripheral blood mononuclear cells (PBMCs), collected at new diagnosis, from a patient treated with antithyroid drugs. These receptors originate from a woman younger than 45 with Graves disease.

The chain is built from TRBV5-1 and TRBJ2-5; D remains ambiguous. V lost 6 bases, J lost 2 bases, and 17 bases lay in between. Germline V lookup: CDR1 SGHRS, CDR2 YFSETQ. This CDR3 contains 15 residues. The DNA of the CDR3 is TGCGCCAGCACTAAGGGAAGTGTACGGCAAGAGACCCAGTACTTC. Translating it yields CASTKGSVRQETQYF.

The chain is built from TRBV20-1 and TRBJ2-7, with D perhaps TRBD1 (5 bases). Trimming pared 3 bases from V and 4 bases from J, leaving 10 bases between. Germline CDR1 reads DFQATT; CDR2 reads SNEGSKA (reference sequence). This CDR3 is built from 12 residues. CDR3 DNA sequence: TGCAGTGCTAGGACAGACGGGTACGAGCAGTACTTC. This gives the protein CSARTDGYEQYF.

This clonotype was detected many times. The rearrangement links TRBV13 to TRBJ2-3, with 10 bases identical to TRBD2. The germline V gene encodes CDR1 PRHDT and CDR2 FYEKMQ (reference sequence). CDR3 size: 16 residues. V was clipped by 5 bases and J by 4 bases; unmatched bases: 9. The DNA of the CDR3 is TGTGCCAGCAGCCCCCTAGCGGGAGAGGTTCCAGATACGCAGTATTTT. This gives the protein CASSPLAGEVPDTQYF.

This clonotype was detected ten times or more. The CDR3 spells CASRLRLLAGHQETQYF. In DNA form, the CDR3 reads TGTGCCAGCCGCCTACGATTGCTAGCGGGACACCAAGAGACCCAGTACTTC. The V and J genes are TRBV2 and TRBJ2-1; 9 bases fit TRBD2. Near its end, the DNA agrees better with TRBJ2-5, so the J call may be wrong. This CDR3 spans 17 amino acids. Germline values: CDR1 SNHLY, CDR2 FYNNEI.